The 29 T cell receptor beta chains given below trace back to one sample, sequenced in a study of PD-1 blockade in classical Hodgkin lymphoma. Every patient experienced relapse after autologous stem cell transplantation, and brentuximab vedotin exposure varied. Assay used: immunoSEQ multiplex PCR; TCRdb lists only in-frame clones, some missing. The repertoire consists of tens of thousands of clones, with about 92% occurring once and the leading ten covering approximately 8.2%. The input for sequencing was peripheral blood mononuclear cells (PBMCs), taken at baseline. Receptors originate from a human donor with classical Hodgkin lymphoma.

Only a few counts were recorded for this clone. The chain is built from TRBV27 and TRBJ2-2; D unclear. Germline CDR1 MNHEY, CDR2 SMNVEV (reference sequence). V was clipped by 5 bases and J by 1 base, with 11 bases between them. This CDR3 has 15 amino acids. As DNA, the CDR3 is TGTGCCAGCAGTCCGCGCAAGTTGAACACCGGGGAGCTGTTTTTT. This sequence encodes CASSPRKLNTGELFF.

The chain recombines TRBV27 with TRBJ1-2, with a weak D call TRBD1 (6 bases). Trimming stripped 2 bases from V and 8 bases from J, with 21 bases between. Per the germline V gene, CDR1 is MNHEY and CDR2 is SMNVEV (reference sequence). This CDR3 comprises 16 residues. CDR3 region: CASSLIVSQGPGGYTF. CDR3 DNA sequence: TGTGCCAGCAGTTTAATTGTTTCCCAGGGGCCGGGCGGCTACACCTTC.

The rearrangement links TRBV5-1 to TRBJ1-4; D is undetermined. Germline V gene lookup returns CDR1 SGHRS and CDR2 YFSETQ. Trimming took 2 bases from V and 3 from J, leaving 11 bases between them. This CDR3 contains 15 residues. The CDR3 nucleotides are TGCGCCAGCAGCTTTGTTGAGAGCTCTAATGAAAAACTGTTTTTT. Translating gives CASSFVESSNEKLFF.

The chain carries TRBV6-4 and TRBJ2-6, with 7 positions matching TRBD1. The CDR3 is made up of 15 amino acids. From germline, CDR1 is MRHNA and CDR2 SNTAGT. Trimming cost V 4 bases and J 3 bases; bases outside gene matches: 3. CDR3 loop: CASSGDRVGANVLTF. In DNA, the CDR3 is TGTGCCAGCAGTGGAGACAGGGTTGGGGCCAACGTCCTGACTTTC.

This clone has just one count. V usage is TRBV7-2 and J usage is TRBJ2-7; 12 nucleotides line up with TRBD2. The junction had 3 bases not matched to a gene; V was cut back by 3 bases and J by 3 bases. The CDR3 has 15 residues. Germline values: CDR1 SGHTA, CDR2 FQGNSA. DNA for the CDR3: TGTGCCAGCAGCTTGGAACTAGCGGGAGGCTACGAGCAGTACTTC. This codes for CASSLELAGGYEQYF.

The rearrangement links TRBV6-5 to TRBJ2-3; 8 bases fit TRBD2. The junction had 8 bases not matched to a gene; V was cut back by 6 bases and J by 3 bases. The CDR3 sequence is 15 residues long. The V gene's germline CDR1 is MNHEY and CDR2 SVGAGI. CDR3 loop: CASSPRSGRTDTQYF. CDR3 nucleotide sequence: TGTGCCAGCAGCCCCCGGAGCGGGAGAACAGATACGCAGTATTTT.

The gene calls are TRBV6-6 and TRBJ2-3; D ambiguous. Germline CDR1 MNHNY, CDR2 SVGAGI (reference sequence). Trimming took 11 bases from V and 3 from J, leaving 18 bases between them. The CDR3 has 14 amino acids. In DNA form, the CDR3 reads TGTGCCCGGAGCGTGGGATCACGTACAGATACGCAGTATTTT. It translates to CARSVGSRTDTQYF.

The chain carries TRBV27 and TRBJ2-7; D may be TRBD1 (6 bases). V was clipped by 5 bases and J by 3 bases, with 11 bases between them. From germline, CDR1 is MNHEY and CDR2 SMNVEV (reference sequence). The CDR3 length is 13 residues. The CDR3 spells CASSTPGVYEQYF. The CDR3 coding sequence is TGTGCCAGCAGTACCCCAGGGGTCTACGAGCAGTACTTC.

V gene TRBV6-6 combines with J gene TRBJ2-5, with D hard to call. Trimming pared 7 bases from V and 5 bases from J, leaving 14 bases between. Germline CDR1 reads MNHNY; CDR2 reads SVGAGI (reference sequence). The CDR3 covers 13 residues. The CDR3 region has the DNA TGTGCCAGCAACTCCCTCGCGCGGGAGACCCAGTACTTC. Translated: CASNSLARETQYF.

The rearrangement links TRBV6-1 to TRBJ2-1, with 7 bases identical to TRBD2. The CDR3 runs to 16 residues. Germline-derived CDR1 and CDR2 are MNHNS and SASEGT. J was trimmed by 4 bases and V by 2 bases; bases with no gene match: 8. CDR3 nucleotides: TGTGCCAGCAGTGAATTCCTCGCGGGGGAGTACAATGAGCAGTTCTTC. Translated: CASSEFLAGEYNEQFF.

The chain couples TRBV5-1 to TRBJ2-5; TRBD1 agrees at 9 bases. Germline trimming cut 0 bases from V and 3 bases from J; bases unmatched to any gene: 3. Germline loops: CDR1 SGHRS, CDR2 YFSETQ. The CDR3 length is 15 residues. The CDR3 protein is CASSLVWTGEETQYF. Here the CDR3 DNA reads TGCGCCAGCAGCTTGGTTTGGACAGGGGAAGAGACCCAGTACTTC. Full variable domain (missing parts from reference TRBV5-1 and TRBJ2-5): KAGVTQTPRYLIKTRGQQVTLSCSPISGHRSVSWYQQTPGQGLQFLFEYFSETQRNKGNFPGRFSGRQFSNSRSEMNVSTLELGDSALYLCASSLVWTGEETQYFGPGTRLLVL.

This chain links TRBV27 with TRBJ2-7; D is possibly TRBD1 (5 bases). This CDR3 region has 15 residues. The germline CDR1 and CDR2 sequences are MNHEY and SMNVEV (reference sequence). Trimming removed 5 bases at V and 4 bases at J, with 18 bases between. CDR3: CASSPRGQIIYEQYF. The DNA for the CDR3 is TGTGCCAGCAGTCCTAGGGGCCAGATTATTTACGAGCAGTACTTC.

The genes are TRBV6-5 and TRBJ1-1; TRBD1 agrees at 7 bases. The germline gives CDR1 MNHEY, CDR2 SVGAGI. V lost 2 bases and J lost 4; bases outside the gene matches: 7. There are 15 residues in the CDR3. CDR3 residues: CASSYNEGATTEAFF. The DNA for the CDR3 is TGTGCCAGCAGTTACAACGAGGGGGCTACCACTGAAGCTTTCTTT.

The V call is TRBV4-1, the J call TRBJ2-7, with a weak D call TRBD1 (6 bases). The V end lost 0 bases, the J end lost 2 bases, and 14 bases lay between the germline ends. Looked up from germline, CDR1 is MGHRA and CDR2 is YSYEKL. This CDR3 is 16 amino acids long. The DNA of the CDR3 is TGCGCCAGCAGCCAAGAGCAGGTGGGGGCCCCCTACGAGCAGTACTTC. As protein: CASSQEQVGAPYEQYF.

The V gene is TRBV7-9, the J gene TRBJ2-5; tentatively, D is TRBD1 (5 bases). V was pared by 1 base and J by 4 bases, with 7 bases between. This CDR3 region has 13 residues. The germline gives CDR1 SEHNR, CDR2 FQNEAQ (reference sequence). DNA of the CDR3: TGTGCCAGCAGCTTAGGGCAGGGAGAGACCCAGTACTTC. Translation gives CASSLGQGETQYF.

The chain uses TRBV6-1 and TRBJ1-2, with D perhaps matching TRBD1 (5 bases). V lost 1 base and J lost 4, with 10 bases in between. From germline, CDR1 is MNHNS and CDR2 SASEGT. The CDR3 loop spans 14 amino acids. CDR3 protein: CASSEVRDRYGYTF. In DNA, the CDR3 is TGTGCCAGCAGTGAAGTCAGGGACCGCTATGGCTACACCTTC.

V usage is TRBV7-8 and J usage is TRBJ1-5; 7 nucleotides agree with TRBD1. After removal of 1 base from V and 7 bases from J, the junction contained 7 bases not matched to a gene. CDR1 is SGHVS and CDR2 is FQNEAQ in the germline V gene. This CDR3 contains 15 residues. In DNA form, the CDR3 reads TGTGCCAGCAGCTTAGTGGGAGGGGGCCGGCAGCCCCAGCATTTT. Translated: CASSLVGGGRQPQHF. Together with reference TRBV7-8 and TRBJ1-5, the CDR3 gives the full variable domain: GAGVSQSPRYKVAKRGQDVALRCDPISGHVSLFWYQQALGQGPEFLTYFQNEAQLDKSGLPSDRFFAERPEGSVSTLKIQRTQQEDSAVYLCASSLVGGGRQPQHFGDGTRLSIL.

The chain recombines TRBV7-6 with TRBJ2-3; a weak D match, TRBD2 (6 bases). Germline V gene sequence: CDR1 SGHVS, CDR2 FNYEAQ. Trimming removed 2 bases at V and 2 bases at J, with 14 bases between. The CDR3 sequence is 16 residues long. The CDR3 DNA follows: TGTGCCAGCAGCTTACCTCGGGACTTCTCCACAGATACGCAGTATTTT. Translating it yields CASSLPRDFSTDTQYF.

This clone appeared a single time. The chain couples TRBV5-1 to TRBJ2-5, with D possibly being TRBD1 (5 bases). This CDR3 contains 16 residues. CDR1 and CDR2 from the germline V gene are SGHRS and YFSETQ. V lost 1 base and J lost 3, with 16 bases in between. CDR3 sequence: CASSLRGWLGEETQYF. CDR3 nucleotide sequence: TGCGCCAGCAGCTTGAGGGGATGGCTAGGGGAAGAGACCCAGTACTTC.

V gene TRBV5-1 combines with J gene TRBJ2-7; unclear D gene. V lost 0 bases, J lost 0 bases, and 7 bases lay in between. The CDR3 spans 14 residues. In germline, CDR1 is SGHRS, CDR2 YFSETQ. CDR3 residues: CASSLGVNSYEQYF. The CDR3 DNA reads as TGCGCCAGCAGCTTGGGAGTGAACTCCTACGAGCAGTACTTC.

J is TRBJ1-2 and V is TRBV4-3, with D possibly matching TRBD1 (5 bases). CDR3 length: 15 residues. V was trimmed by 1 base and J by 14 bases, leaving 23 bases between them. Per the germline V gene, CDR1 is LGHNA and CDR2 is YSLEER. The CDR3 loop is CASSQGQNSASGGTF. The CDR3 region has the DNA TGCGCCAGCAGCCAAGGACAGAACTCGGCCTCGGGTGGGACCTTC.

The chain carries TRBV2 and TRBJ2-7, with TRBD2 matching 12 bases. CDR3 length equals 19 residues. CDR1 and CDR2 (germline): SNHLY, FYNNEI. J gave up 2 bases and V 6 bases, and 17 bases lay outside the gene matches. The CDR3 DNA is TGTGCCAGCAGAGATTTAGGGACTAGCGGGCCCAGCTTACCCTACGAGCAGTACTTC. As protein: CASRDLGTSGPSLPYEQYF.

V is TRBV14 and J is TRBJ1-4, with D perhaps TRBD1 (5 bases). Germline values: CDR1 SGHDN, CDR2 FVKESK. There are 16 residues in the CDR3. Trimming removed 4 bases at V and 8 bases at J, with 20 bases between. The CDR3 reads CASSPSMEGLNEKLFF. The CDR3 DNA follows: TGTGCCAGCAGCCCCTCTATGGAGGGGTTAAACGAAAAACTGTTTTTT. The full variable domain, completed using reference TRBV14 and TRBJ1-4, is EAGVTQFPSHSVIEKGQTVTLRCDPISGHDNLYWYRRVMGKEIKFLLHFVKESKQDESGMPNNRFLAERTGGTYSTLKVQPAELEDSGVYFCASSPSMEGLNEKLFFGSGTQLSVL.

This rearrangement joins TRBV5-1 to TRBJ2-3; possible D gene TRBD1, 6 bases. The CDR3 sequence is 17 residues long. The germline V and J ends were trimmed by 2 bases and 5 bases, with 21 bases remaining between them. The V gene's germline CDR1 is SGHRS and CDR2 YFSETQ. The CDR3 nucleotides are TGCGCCAGCAGCTTAGCCCAGGGGCAGTTCTACGAAGATACGCAGTATTTT. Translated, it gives CASSLAQGQFYEDTQYF.

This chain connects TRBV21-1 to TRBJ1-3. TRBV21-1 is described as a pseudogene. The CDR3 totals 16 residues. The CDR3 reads CASSKGRDSSGNTIYF. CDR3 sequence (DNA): TGTGCCAGCAGCAAAGGCCGGGACTCCTCTGGAAACACCATATATTTT.

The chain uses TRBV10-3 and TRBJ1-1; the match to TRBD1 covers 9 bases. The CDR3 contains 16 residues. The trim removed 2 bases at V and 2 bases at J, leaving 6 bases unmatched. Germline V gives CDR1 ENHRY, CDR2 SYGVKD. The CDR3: CAISEPQGAQNTEAFF. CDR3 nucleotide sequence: TGTGCCATCAGTGAGCCACAGGGGGCCCAAAACACTGAAGCTTTCTTT.

The CDR3 here is CASSENGLGVYF. CDR3 in DNA: TGTGCCAGCAGTGAAAATGGGCTAGGGGTGTATTTT. The rearrangement joins TRBV6-1 to TRBJ2-3, with D perhaps TRBD1 (5 bases). V shed 2 bases and J shed 14 bases, with 14 bases lying between them. CDR3 length equals 12 residues. The V gene's germline CDR1 is MNHNS and CDR2 SASEGT.

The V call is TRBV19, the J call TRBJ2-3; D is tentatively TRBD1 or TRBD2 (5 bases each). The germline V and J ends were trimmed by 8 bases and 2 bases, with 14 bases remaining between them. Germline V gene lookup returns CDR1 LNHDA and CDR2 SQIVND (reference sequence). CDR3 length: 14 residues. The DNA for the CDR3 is TGTGCCAGTCGGGACGGAAGATCCACAGATACGCAGTATTTT. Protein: CASRDGRSTDTQYF.

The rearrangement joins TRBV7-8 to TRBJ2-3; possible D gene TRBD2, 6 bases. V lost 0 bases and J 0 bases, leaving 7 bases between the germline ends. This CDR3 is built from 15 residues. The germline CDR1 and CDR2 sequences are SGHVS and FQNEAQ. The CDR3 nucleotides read TGTGCCAGCAGCTTAGCGGGGACTAGCACAGATACGCAGTATTTT. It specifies CASSLAGTSTDTQYF.